This T cell receptor beta chain was observed in a study of CD8+CD57+ T cells in acquired aplastic anemia. Study-level background: The DNA of sorted CD4+ and CD8+ cells averaged around 3.2 ug.

CD8+CD57+ cell expansion had been shown by flow cytometry in patients chosen for sequencing. As a group, the patients uniformly had severe acquired aplastic anemia. Notes on this clonotype: What it binds is not known. The junction and the germline gene differ at one end; a read error may be behind it.

Overall study results and limits: Sharing between patients and controls was observed for over 25 CD8+ CDR3 sequences.

This CDR3 has 15 amino acids. Germline values: CDR1 SEHNR, CDR2 FQNEAQ (reference sequence). Investigators profiled TCR beta VDJ and CDR3 from genomic DNA template. Each CDR3 protein is one row after TCRdb ran MiXCR on the reads. The sample gives 250,000 or so distinct CDR3 sequences, approximately 50% of which show up once; roughly 8% is in the top ten. The sequence derives from a human donor with aplastic anemia. The sample consisted of sorted CD4+, CD8+, or CD8+CD57+ T cells (not recorded which) from PBMCs. This chain links TRBV7-9 with TRBJ1-1; 8 bases agree with TRBD1. In DNA, the CDR3 is TGTGCCAGCAGCTTAGGGGTGTCAGGGGGCGCTGAAACTTTCTTT. This translates into CASSLGVSGGAETFF.